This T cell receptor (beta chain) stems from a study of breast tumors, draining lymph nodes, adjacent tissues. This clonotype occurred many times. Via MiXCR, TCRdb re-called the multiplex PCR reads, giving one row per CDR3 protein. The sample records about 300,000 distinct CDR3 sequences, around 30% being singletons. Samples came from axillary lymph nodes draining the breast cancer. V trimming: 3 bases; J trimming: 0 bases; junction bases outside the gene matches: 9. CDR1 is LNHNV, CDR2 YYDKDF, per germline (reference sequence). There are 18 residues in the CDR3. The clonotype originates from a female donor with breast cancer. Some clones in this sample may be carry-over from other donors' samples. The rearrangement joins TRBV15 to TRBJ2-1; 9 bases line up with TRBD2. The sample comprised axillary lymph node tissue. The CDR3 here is CATSRALGSGSSYNEQFF. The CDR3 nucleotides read TGTGCCACCAGCAGGGCCTTGGGTAGCGGGAGCTCCTACAATGAGCAGTTCTTC.